Listed here are 25 T cell receptor beta chains from one sample, sequenced in a study of read filtering for tumor transcriptome and immune sequencing. Molecular barcoded adaptors covering alpha/delta and beta/gamma chains were used on 400 to 450 ng RNA. MiXCR, run by TCRdb on the reads, gives a single entry per CDR3 protein. The data show about 38,000 distinct CDR3 sequences, roughly 15% seen once. The sequenced sample consisted of a population of CD138-negative cells sorted from bone marrow. Receptors originate from a donor at least 40 years old with multiple myeloma.

As for this clonotype: This likely traces to a read error, being one base from a far larger clone. The chain employs TRBV7-3 and TRBJ2-1; 13 bases line up with TRBD2. Germline trimming cut 1 base from V and 3 bases from J; bases unmatched to any gene: 9. CDR1 and CDR2 (germline): SGHTA, FQGTGA. The CDR3 spans 19 residues. The CDR3: CASSLSGLAGERIYNEQFF. In nucleotides, the CDR3 is TGTGCCAGCAGCTTAAGCGGACTAGCGGGAGAGCGGATCTACAATGAGCAGTTCTTC.

This clonotype was seen many times. The gene calls are TRBV7-9 and TRBJ1-2; D perhaps matches TRBD1 (6 bases). The CDR3 contains 13 residues. V was pared by 0 bases and J by 4 bases, with 6 bases between. Germline lookup yields CDR1 SEHNR and CDR2 FQNEAQ (reference sequence). The CDR3 is CASSLAGGYGYTF. CDR3 nucleotides: TGTGCCAGCAGCTTAGCAGGGGGCTATGGCTACACCTTC.

This clonotype was counted at least ten times. As DNA, the CDR3 is TGCAGTGCCAGACTAGTCTCAGATACGCAGTATTTT. Its translation: CSARLVSDTQYF. The V call is TRBV20-1, the J call TRBJ2-3, with D possibly TRBD2 on 6 matching bases. Per germline, CDR1 DFQATT and CDR2 SNEGSKA (reference sequence). The CDR3 length is 12 residues. The V end was cut by 6 bases, the J end by 4 bases, with 11 bases between.

This clonotype was seen ten or more times. The CDR3 DNA sequence: TGCGCCAGCAGCTTGGGACAGCCTAATGAAAAACTGTTTTTT. Its translation is CASSLGQPNEKLFF. The gene calls are TRBV5-1 and TRBJ1-4; possibly TRBD1 for D (5 bases). The germline V gene has CDR1 SGHRS and CDR2 YFSETQ. This CDR3 contains 14 residues. V was pared by 0 bases and J by 3 bases, with 6 bases between.

This clonotype has ten or more counts. The chain carries TRBV29-1 and TRBJ1-1, with no clear D. CDR1 and CDR2 from the germline V gene are SQVTM and ANQGSEA. The CDR3 is made up of 12 amino acids. Trimming removed 6 bases from V and 5 bases from J, with 13 bases in between. The CDR3 sequence is CSVDEQATEAFF. The CDR3, as DNA: TGCAGCGTAGACGAGCAGGCTACTGAAGCTTTCTTT.

In its sample, this clonotype was seen many times. This chain joins TRBV9 and TRBJ1-4; 7 positions agree with TRBD1. V shed 0 bases and J 5 bases; nucleotides not matched to a gene: 4. Germline V lookup: CDR1 SGDLS, CDR2 YYNGEE. CDR3 length: 15 amino acids. The CDR3 coding sequence is TGTGCCAGCAGCGTAGGGGAGGGGGCGAATGAAAAACTGTTTTTT. Amino acid sequence: CASSVGEGANEKLFF.

This clonotype was found many times. DNA of the CDR3: TGTGCCAGCAGAGATGACAGGAGATATAGCAATCAGCCCCAGCATTTT. Residues: CASRDDRRYSNQPQHF. The V call is TRBV6-2 or TRBV6-3, the J call TRBJ1-5, with D maybe TRBD1 (6 bases). Germline CDR1 is MNHEY and CDR2 is SVGEGT. The CDR3 is 16 amino acids. V gave up 6 bases and J gave up 0 bases, with 15 bases separating them.

Only a few counts were recorded for this clonotype. V gene TRBV3-1 combines with J gene TRBJ2-2; TRBD1 matches at 9 bases. This CDR3 has 15 residues. V was clipped by 5 bases and J by 10 bases; unmatched bases: 11. From germline, CDR1 is LGHDT and CDR2 YNNKEL (reference sequence). CDR3 protein: CASSSRTGAAVELFF. Written as DNA, the CDR3 is TGTGCCAGCAGCAGCCGGACAGGGGCGGCCGTGGAGCTGTTTTTT.

The chain combines TRBV6-2 or TRBV6-3 with TRBJ2-6; 8 nucleotides match TRBD1. The germline V gene encodes CDR1 MNHEY and CDR2 SVGEGT. Trimming at V came to 6 bases and at J to 3 bases, leaving 7 bases not matched to a gene. This CDR3 has 16 amino acids. CDR3 amino acids: CASRWQGASGANVLTF. CDR3 bases: TGTGCCAGCAGGTGGCAGGGGGCGAGTGGGGCCAACGTCCTGACTTTC.

In its sample, this clonotype was seen many times. CDR3 coding DNA: TGTGCCAGCAGCTCCCAGCCAACAGATACGCAGTATTTT. It is translated as CASSSQPTDTQYF. The V and J genes are TRBV11-3 and TRBJ2-3; no definite D call. V was pared by 4 bases and J by 3 bases, with 8 bases between. The CDR3 consists of 13 residues. The germline gives CDR1 SGHNT, CDR2 YENEEA.

This clonotype has a count of ten or more. CDR3 sequence (DNA): TGTGCCAGCTCACCGACCGGGCCTCCGGACGAGCAGTACTTC. It is translated as CASSPTGPPDEQYF. This chain joins TRBV18 and TRBJ2-7; D is uncertain. Germline V gene data show CDR1 as KGHSH and CDR2 as LQKENI. With 3 bases removed from V and 5 bases from J, the gap between germline ends came to 14 bases. This CDR3 region has 14 residues.

The table lists this clonotype with many counts. The chain is built from TRBV5-1 and TRBJ2-5; 8 bases line up with TRBD1. This CDR3 is built from 14 residues. J was trimmed by 2 bases and V by 4 bases; bases with no gene match: 4. Germline CDR1 and CDR2: SGHRS and YFSETQ. The CDR3 DNA is TGCGCCAGCAGCACGACAGGGGTTCAAGAGACCCAGTACTTC. This encodes CASSTTGVQETQYF.

The V call is TRBV29-1, the J call TRBJ2-3; 10 nucleotides agree with TRBD1. The CDR3 sequence is 16 residues long. J was trimmed by 4 bases and V by 3 bases; bases with no gene match: 10. Per germline, CDR1 SQVTM and CDR2 ANQGSEA. The CDR3 reads CSVEERGTGVPDTQYF. The CDR3 coding sequence is TGCAGCGTTGAGGAGAGAGGGACAGGGGTCCCAGATACGCAGTATTTT.

The sample holds a few counts of this clonotype. V gene TRBV24-1 combines with J gene TRBJ2-1; 8 nucleotides line up with TRBD2. The CDR3 is 14 amino acids. Germline-derived CDR1 and CDR2 are KGHDR and SFDVKD. The ends lost 2 bases at V and 6 bases at J; junction bases unmatched: 2. The CDR3 nucleotides are TGTGCCACCAGTGATTCCGGGACTAGCAATGAGCAGTTCTTC. Translating it yields CATSDSGTSNEQFF.

This clonotype was detected many times. The J gene is TRBJ2-7, the V gene TRBV6-2 or TRBV6-3, with unresolved D. Deletions cut 6 bases from V and 1 base from J, with 10 bases between. The CDR3 is 13 amino acids. Germline V gene sequence: CDR1 MNHEY, CDR2 SVGEGT. This CDR3 is CASSSSISYEQYF. In DNA, the CDR3 is TGTGCCAGCAGCTCGTCCATATCCTACGAGCAGTACTTC.

This clonotype was detected only a few times. The chain combines TRBV12-3 or TRBV12-4 with TRBJ2-2; D remains unclear. The CDR3 sequence is 13 residues long. The V end lost 6 bases, the J end lost 1 base, and 6 bases lay between the germline ends. In DNA, the CDR3 is TGTGCCAGCAGCCCCGGGAACACCGGGGAGCTGTTTTTT. Translated, it gives CASSPGNTGELFF.

This clonotype was counted only a few times. Germline and junction disagree at one end, which may indicate a read error. The rearrangement uses TRBV3-1 and TRBJ2-7; TRBD1 matches 8 bases. This CDR3 is built from 14 residues. Germline V gives CDR1 LGHDT, CDR2 YNNKEL (reference sequence). In DNA, the CDR3 is TGTGTCAGCAGCCATGCAGGGGGCCGGGACGAGCAGTACTTC. Amino acid sequence: CVSSHAGGRDEQYF.

This clonotype was seen ten or more times. This rearrangement joins TRBV29-1 to TRBJ2-7; the D gene is possibly TRBD2 (6 bases). The CDR3 is 13 residues long. The V and J ends lost 3 bases and 7 bases respectively, with 16 bases between them. Germline CDR1 reads SQVTM; CDR2 reads ANQGSEA. The CDR3 DNA follows: TGCAGCGTTGACACAGCGGGTCTTGGTGAGCAGTACTTC. Its translation: CSVDTAGLGEQYF.

Worth noting for this clonotype: With a much larger clone just one base away, this may be a read error. The chain couples TRBV11-3 to TRBJ2-1; 8 nucleotides agree with TRBD2. From germline, CDR1 is SGHNT and CDR2 YENEEA. CDR3 length: 15 amino acids. Here the CDR3 reads CASSHELADYNELFF. Here the CDR3 DNA reads TGTGCCAGCAGCCACGAACTAGCGGACTACAATGAGCTGTTCTTC.

This chain connects TRBV7-9 to TRBJ2-3; D may match TRBD1 or TRBD2 (6 bases each). The V end was cut by 6 bases, the J end by 2 bases, with 15 bases between. Germline CDR1 is SEHNR and CDR2 is FQNEAQ (reference sequence). CDR3 length: 15 residues. The CDR3 sequence: CASRPGGHNTDTQYF. The CDR3 bases are TGTGCCAGCAGACCCGGGGGCCATAACACAGATACGCAGTATTTT.

This clonotype was seen ten or more times. The chain employs TRBV3-1 and TRBJ1-2; 8 positions agree with TRBD1. J was trimmed by 4 bases and V by 2 bases; bases with no gene match: 6. The germline V gene encodes CDR1 LGHDT and CDR2 YNNKEL (reference sequence). This CDR3 has 15 amino acids. CDR3 residues: CASSQLDRVGYGYTF. The CDR3 nucleotides are TGTGCCAGCAGCCAATTGGACAGGGTTGGCTATGGCTACACCTTC. Filled out from reference TRBV3-1 and TRBJ1-2, the complete variable domain reads DTAVSQTPKYLVTQMGNDKSIKCEQNLGHDTMYWYKQDSKKFLKIMFSYNNKELIINETVPNRFSPKSPDKAHLNLHINSLELGDSAVYFCASSQLDRVGYGYTFGSGTRLTVV.

Many counts were recorded for this clonotype. The chain employs TRBV12-3 or TRBV12-4 and TRBJ2-1; D might be TRBD2 (6 bases). The V gene lost 8 bases and the J gene lost 3 bases, with 11 bases spanning the gap. The CDR3 totals 13 residues. CDR3 bases: TGTGCCAGCTCCCGGGACTTCTACAATGAGCAGTTCTTC. As protein: CASSRDFYNEQFF.

The chain combines TRBV20-1 with TRBJ2-7, with D maybe TRBD2 (6 bases). The CDR3 contains 15 residues. Germline-derived CDR1 and CDR2 are DFQATT and SNEGSKA (reference sequence). Trimming stripped 3 bases from V and 4 bases from J, with 19 bases between. Written as DNA, the CDR3 is TGCAGTGCTAGTCCCACTAGCCGCAGCGGGTACGAGCAGTACTTC. It specifies CSASPTSRSGYEQYF.

A note on this clonotype: This sequence may be a read error, since a much larger clone differs from it by one base. The conserved final phenylalanine or tryptophan is absent from the CDR3, which likely points to a read error. The V and J genes are TRBV7-2 and TRBJ2-1; D is perhaps TRBD2 (6 bases). V was shortened by 0 bases and J by 4 bases, with 19 bases between the two germline ends. The CDR3 contains 18 residues. Germline CDR1 SGHTA, CDR2 FQGNSA. CDR3 sequence (DNA): TGTGCCAGCAGCTTAGCCGGGTCCGGGCGGGGAGGTTACAATGAGCAGTTCCTC. Protein product: CASSLAGSGRGGYNEQFL.

This clonotype was recorded many times. V is TRBV27 and J is TRBJ1-1; possibly TRBD1 for D (5 bases). V lost 7 bases and J 4 bases, leaving 13 bases between the germline ends. The CDR3 sequence is 13 residues long. Germline CDR1 MNHEY, CDR2 SMNVEV (reference sequence). The CDR3 DNA is TGTGCCAGCACCGGGGGAGGGAGCACTGAAGCTTTCTTT. Translated: CASTGGGSTEAFF.